One T cell receptor (beta chain) is described in this entry. Antigen unknown. Data came from immunoSEQ multiplex PCR; TCRdb stores just in-frame clones and leaves some out. Of some 100,000 clones listed, more than 65% were seen once; the top ten hold approximately 24%. This sample is part of a study of CD8 T cell repertoires and HIV-1 epitope variants. About the study: Each of Twenty-five Gag and Nef epitope peptides stimulated a separate culture. The baseline condition was 1M T cells left uncultured.

Findings and caveats of the study: Beta chains alone show antigen proliferation, not cytokine profile or function.

Deletions cut 5 bases from V and 4 bases from J, with 14 bases between. The CDR3 is 14 residues long. CDR1 is SEHNR, CDR2 FQNEAQ, per germline (reference sequence). This receptor was identified in a male donor with HIV. The sample taken for sequencing was uncultured baseline CD8+ T cells from peripheral blood mononuclear cells (PBMCs). The chain carries TRBV7-9 and TRBJ1-1; D may be TRBD1 (5 bases). CDR3 sequence: CASSIQGGRTEAFF. The CDR3 nucleotides are TGTGCCAGCAGCATCCAGGGCGGTCGCACTGAAGCTTTCTTT.